The 10 T cell receptor beta chains below all came from one sample that was sequenced in a study of blood T cells in healthy people across ages. PCR was performed a second time for roughly 7 to 12 cycles using a sample-barcoded 5' primer and a J-beta primer mix. TCRdb recomputed calls from the 5' RACE reads with MiXCR, one row per CDR3 protein. The sample has 600,000 to 900,000 distinct CDR3 sequences; under 30% are singletons. This same sample was also part of a study on T cells of mothers and their children.

The sequenced material came from blood. Receptors originate from a boy between 10 and 17 years old in good health.

The chain employs TRBV15 and TRBJ1-2; no firm D call. This CDR3 region has 13 residues. CDR1 and CDR2 (germline): LNHNV, YYDKDF (reference sequence). The V and J ends lost 3 bases and 3 bases respectively, with 8 bases between them. The CDR3, as DNA: TGTGCCACCAGCAGGGGAAGGGACTATGGCTACACCTTC. It specifies CATSRGRDYGYTF. Supplemented by reference TRBV15 and TRBJ1-2, the full variable domain reads DAMVIQNPRYQVTQFGKPVTLSCSQTLNHNVMYWYQQKSSQAPKLLFHYYDKDFNNEADTPDNFQSRRPNTSFCFLDIRSPGLGDTAMYLCATSRGRDYGYTFGSGTRLTVV.

This clonotype was recorded a few times. The chain links TRBV20-1 to TRBJ2-1; the D gene is possibly TRBD1 (5 bases). The DNA matches TRBJ2-7 better at its end, which makes the J call doubtful. This CDR3 contains 14 residues. The germline gives CDR1 DFQATT, CDR2 SNEGSKA (reference sequence). The CDR3 loop reads CSARGLAGSYEQYF. CDR3 in DNA: TGCAGTGCTAGAGGCTTGGCAGGGTCTTACGAGCAGTACTTC.

Concerning this clonotype itself: One junction end does not reproduce the germline sequence, and a read error may be involved. The chain has TRBV12-5 and TRBJ1-1; no clear D gene. Germline loops: CDR1 LGHNT, CDR2 FRNRAP. The CDR3 spans 14 residues. DNA for the CDR3: TGTGCTAGTGGCTTGGGAGGTCTGAACACTGAAGCTTTCTTT. It specifies CASGLGGLNTEAFF.

This clonotype was found many times. This chain joins TRBV12-3 or TRBV12-4 and TRBJ2-4; a possible D gene is TRBD2 (5 bases). Deletions cut 3 bases from V and 6 bases from J, with 6 bases between. This CDR3 contains 12 residues. CDR3 DNA: TGTGCCAGCAGTTTGGCGGGAAACATTCAGTACTTC. Protein product: CASSLAGNIQYF.

This clonotype was seen only a few times. The V gene is TRBV6-5, the J gene TRBJ2-5; TRBD2 might be the D (6 bases). From germline, CDR1 is MNHEY and CDR2 SVGAGI. The V gene lost 4 bases and the J gene lost 5 bases, with 17 bases spanning the gap. CDR3 length: 15 residues. In DNA, the CDR3 is TGTGCCAGCAGTTCCTCGGGGGTCCGGGTGGAGACCCAGTACTTC. Protein sequence: CASSSSGVRVETQYF.

This clonotype was found a few times. The chain carries TRBV4-2 and TRBJ2-4, with D perhaps TRBD1 or TRBD2 (6 bases each). Trimming left V 0 bases short and J 0 bases short, with 12 bases between. Germline CDR1 LGHNA, CDR2 YNFKEQ. The CDR3 loop spans 17 amino acids. The CDR3 region has the DNA TGTGCCAGCAGCCAAGACGAAGGGGGGACAGCCAAAAACATTCAGTACTTC. Protein sequence: CASSQDEGGTAKNIQYF.

This clonotype has a handful of counts. The chain combines TRBV2 with TRBJ2-7, with a weak D call TRBD2 (5 bases). Germline assignment: CDR1 SNHLY and CDR2 FYNNEI. CDR3 size: 12 residues. Between the trimmed V and J ends, which lost 6 bases and 5 bases, there was a span of 11 bases. The CDR3 loop is CASRAGLDEQYF. DNA of the CDR3: TGTGCCAGCAGGGCTGGACTTGACGAGCAGTACTTC.

The chain carries TRBV11-2 and TRBJ1-2, with a weak D call TRBD1 (6 bases). The CDR3 consists of 17 residues. The V and J ends lost 5 bases and 2 bases respectively, with 21 bases between them. Germline V gene data show CDR1 as SGHAT and CDR2 as FQNNGV. The CDR3 is CASSPRGRGRKNYGYTF. As DNA, the CDR3 is TGTGCCAGCAGCCCTAGGGGCCGGGGGCGGAAGAACTATGGCTACACCTTC.

This clonotype was counted a single time. The gene calls are TRBV12-3 or TRBV12-4 and TRBJ1-2, with D possibly TRBD1 on 6 matching bases. V was shortened by 4 bases and J by 8 bases, with 14 bases between the two germline ends. This CDR3 has 13 residues. The CDR3 DNA reads TGTGCCAGCAGTTATGGGGCAGGGGAGGGCTACACCTTC. Its protein is CASSYGAGEGYTF.

Only a few counts were recorded for this clonotype. The chain has TRBV7-9 and TRBJ1-2, with no clear D. Germline V CDR1 and CDR2: SEHNR, FQNEAQ (reference sequence). V was trimmed by 1 base and J by 3 bases, leaving 9 bases between them. The CDR3 totals 14 residues. CDR3 protein: CASSLVVLDYGYTF. The CDR3 DNA sequence: TGTGCCAGCAGCTTAGTGGTCCTGGACTATGGCTACACCTTC.